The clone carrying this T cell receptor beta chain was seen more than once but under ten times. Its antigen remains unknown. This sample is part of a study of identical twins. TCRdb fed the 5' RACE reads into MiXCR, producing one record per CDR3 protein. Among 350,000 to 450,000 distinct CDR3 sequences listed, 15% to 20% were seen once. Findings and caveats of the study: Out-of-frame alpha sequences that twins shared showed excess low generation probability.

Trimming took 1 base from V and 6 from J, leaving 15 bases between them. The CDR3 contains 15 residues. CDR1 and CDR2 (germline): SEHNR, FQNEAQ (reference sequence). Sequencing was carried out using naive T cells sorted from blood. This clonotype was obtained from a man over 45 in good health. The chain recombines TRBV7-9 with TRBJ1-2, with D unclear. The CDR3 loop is CASSLVSAGEDGYTF. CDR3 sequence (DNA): TGTGCCAGCAGCTTAGTGTCCGCGGGAGAGGATGGCTACACCTTC. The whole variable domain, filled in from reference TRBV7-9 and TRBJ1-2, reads DTGVSQNPRHKITKRGQNVTFRCDPISEHNRLYWYRQTLGQGPEFLTYFQNEAQLEKSRLLSDRFSAERPKGSFSTLEIQRTEQGDSAMYLCASSLVSAGEDGYTFGSGTRLTVV.